Following are 18 T cell receptor beta chains from one sample sequenced in a study of molecular identifiers for immune sequencing clone quantification. TCRdb ran MiXCR on the PCR reads and lists one entry per CDR3 protein. The sample comprises approximately 550,000 distinct CDR3 sequences, about 20% of which are singletons, and 0.7% to 0.95% rests with the top ten. The sample consisted of naive CD8+ T cells from blood, with Jurkat cell RNA spiked in. Documented subset: FACS-sorted CD8+CD4-CCR7+CD45RA+ naive T cells. These receptors all come from a human donor in good health. Some libraries in this study had Jurkat cell RNA spiked in.

This clonotype has ten or more counts. The rearrangement uses TRBV2 and TRBJ2-3; possible D gene TRBD2, 6 bases. There are 17 residues in the CDR3. V shed 4 bases and J shed 0 bases, with 17 bases lying between them. Germline assignment: CDR1 SNHLY and CDR2 FYNNEI. The CDR3 region is CASSGLDDGFSTDTQYF. The DNA for the CDR3 is TGTGCCAGCAGTGGACTAGACGACGGATTTAGCACAGATACGCAGTATTTT.

This clonotype came up many times. The rearrangement uses TRBV29-1 and TRBJ2-5; a possible D gene is TRBD2 (6 bases). Trimming pared 4 bases from V and 5 bases from J, leaving 17 bases between. Germline V lookup: CDR1 SQVTM, CDR2 ANQGSEA. The CDR3 runs to 14 residues. In nucleotides, the CDR3 is TGCAGCGTTGCGGGGAGGCATCACGGGGAGACCCAGTACTTC. Protein sequence: CSVAGRHHGETQYF.

This clonotype was picked up many times. The chain recombines TRBV20-1 with TRBJ2-7, with D perhaps assigned TRBD1 or TRBD2 (5 bases each). Germline V lookup: CDR1 DFQATT, CDR2 SNEGSKA (reference sequence). CDR3 length: 13 amino acids. Trimming took 3 bases from V and 0 from J, leaving 9 bases between them. CDR3 protein: CSASGADSYEQYF. DNA for the CDR3: TGCAGTGCTAGCGGGGCTGACTCCTACGAGCAGTACTTC.

This clonotype has just a few counts. The chain is built from TRBV27 and TRBJ2-7; 7 positions match TRBD2. Germline CDR1 and CDR2: MNHEY and SMNVEV (reference sequence). With 1 base clipped from V and 6 bases from J, the junction kept 21 bases outside the gene matches. This CDR3 comprises 19 residues. CDR3 sequence (DNA): TGTGCCAGCAGTTTATGCCCCGGCCTAGCGGACCTCCTTGCCTGCGAGCAGTACTTC. This translates into CASSLCPGLADLLACEQYF.

Comments on this clonotype: This sequence may be a read error, since a much larger clone differs from it by one base. CDR3 protein: CASSFSRTGAPVTDTQYF. CDR3 nucleotides: TGCGCCAGCAGCTTTTCCCGGACAGGGGCTCCAGTCACAGATACGCAGTATTTT. V gene TRBV5-1 combines with J gene TRBJ2-3; 9 bases agree with TRBD1. The CDR3 sequence is 18 residues long. V lost 2 bases, J lost 2 bases, and 12 bases stayed unmatched. Germline V gives CDR1 SGHRS, CDR2 YFSETQ.

This clonotype showed up just a few times. This chain joins TRBV4-1 and TRBJ2-1; the D gene is possibly TRBD1 (7 bases). Germline lookup yields CDR1 MGHRA and CDR2 YSYEKL. V lost 4 bases and J 10 bases, leaving 17 bases between the germline ends. This CDR3 has 14 residues. In DNA, the CDR3 is TGCGCCAGCAGCCGGATCGAGGGGGGACAGGAGCAGTTCTTC. This codes for CASSRIEGGQEQFF.

Comment on this clonotype: A much larger clone differs from this one at a single base, so this may be a read error. The chain links TRBV9 to TRBJ2-3; 9 bases match TRBD2. The CDR3 sequence is 19 residues long. Trimming removed 7 bases from V and 0 bases from J; junction bases left unmatched: 18. Looked up from germline, CDR1 is SGDLS and CDR2 is YYNGEE. CDR3 DNA sequence: TGTGCCAGCGGCCCCCCCCAGGCTAGCGGGGAGCTTAGCACAGATACGCAGTATTTT. It is translated as CASGPPQASGELSTDTQYF.

There are a few counts of this clonotype. The chain is built from TRBV7-6 and TRBJ2-5; 10 bases map to TRBD2. Losses at the gene ends were 5 bases for V and 7 bases for J; bases not matched to a gene: 16. The CDR3 runs 17 residues. The V gene's germline CDR1 is SGHVS and CDR2 FNYEAQ. CDR3 region: CASSPSTPAGGYGTQYF. CDR3 sequence (DNA): TGTGCCAGCAGCCCCTCGACGCCAGCGGGGGGGTATGGGACCCAGTACTTC.

This clonotype was seen ten or more times. The rearrangement links TRBV9 to TRBJ2-3, with TRBD2 matching 9 bases. V dropped 0 bases and J dropped 3; count of bases not matched to a gene: 2. This CDR3 region has 15 residues. Germline assignment: CDR1 SGDLS and CDR2 YYNGEE. CDR3 DNA sequence: TGTGCCAGCAGCGTAGTAGCGGGAGCTACAGATACGCAGTATTTT. Translated: CASSVVAGATDTQYF.

This clonotype was detected ten times or more. The V and J genes are TRBV28 and TRBJ2-3; a weak D match, TRBD2 (6 bases). The CDR3 has 15 amino acids. Trimming stripped 4 bases from V and 3 bases from J, with 14 bases between. CDR1 MDHEN and CDR2 SYDVKM come from the germline V gene. CDR3 loop: CASSSGPGGTDTQYF. The CDR3 nucleotides read TGTGCCAGCAGTTCCGGCCCAGGAGGGACAGATACGCAGTATTTT.

This clonotype was counted many times. The chain uses TRBV6-5 and TRBJ1-1; D might be TRBD1 (6 bases). From germline, CDR1 is MNHEY and CDR2 SVGAGI. The length of the CDR3 is 13 residues. V dropped 9 bases and J dropped 3 bases, with 14 bases sitting between them. The CDR3, as DNA: TGTGCCAGTCAAACAGGGAGGGACACTGAAGCTTTCTTT. Residues: CASQTGRDTEAFF.

This clonotype was observed at least ten times. This chain connects TRBV10-3 to TRBJ2-3; the match to TRBD2 covers 8 bases. Germline CDR1 is ENHRY and CDR2 is SYGVKD. The CDR3 sequence is 14 residues long. Trimming at V came to 4 bases and at J to 4 bases, leaving 4 bases not matched to a gene. The CDR3 bases are TGTGCCATCAGTGGAGGACTAGCCCCAGATACGCAGTATTTT. Residues: CAISGGLAPDTQYF.

This clonotype has at least ten counts. This chain links TRBV13 with TRBJ1-1, with D tentatively TRBD1 (6 bases). CDR1 PRHDT and CDR2 FYEKMQ come from the germline V gene (reference sequence). CDR3 length equals 15 residues. V lost 3 bases and J 0 bases, leaving 11 bases between the germline ends. CDR3 sequence reads: CASSLLTGMNTEAFF. The CDR3 nucleotides read TGTGCCAGCAGCTTGTTAACAGGGATGAACACTGAAGCTTTCTTT.

This chain joins TRBV13 and TRBJ1-1; D might be TRBD1 (5 bases). The germline CDR1 and CDR2 sequences are PRHDT and FYEKMQ (reference sequence). The CDR3 spans 15 residues. The ends were cut back, 6 bases at V and 7 bases at J, with 21 bases in the middle. Here the CDR3 reads CASRSPKGRTCEAFF. The DNA of the CDR3 is TGTGCCAGCAGATCCCCAAAGGGACGGACCTGTGAAGCTTTCTTT.

The CDR3 is CATSRGSQGGEKLFF. CDR3 nucleotides: TGTGCCACCAGCAGAGGTTCACAGGGAGGAGAAAAACTGTTTTTT. The chain carries TRBV15 and TRBJ1-4; D possibly corresponds to TRBD1 (6 bases). The V end was cut by 1 base, the J end by 8 bases, with 14 bases between. Germline assignment: CDR1 LNHNV and CDR2 YYDKDF (reference sequence). CDR3 length equals 15 residues.

This clonotype has ten or more counts. V and J are TRBV20-1 and TRBJ2-7, with D possibly called TRBD1 or TRBD2 (5 bases each). Germline V lookup: CDR1 DFQATT, CDR2 SNEGSKA (reference sequence). The V end was cut by 3 bases, the J end by 0 bases, with 9 bases between. This CDR3 spans 13 amino acids. CDR3 in amino acids: CSARGRSSYEQYF. The CDR3 nucleotides are TGCAGTGCTAGGGGACGGAGCTCCTACGAGCAGTACTTC.

This clonotype was detected only once. Just one base apart from a much larger clone, this may be a read error. The chain has TRBV6-2 or TRBV6-3 and TRBJ2-5; tentatively, D is TRBD2 (6 bases). The CDR3 contains 13 residues. Trimming stripped 6 bases from V and 2 bases from J, with 10 bases between. Germline CDR1 MNHEY, CDR2 SVGEGT. This CDR3 reads CASRRGRQETQYF. The CDR3, as DNA: TGTGCCAGCAGACGGGGGAGACAAGAGACCCAGTACTTC.

The CDR3 bases are TGCAGTGCTAGAGATCTAAGGGGCTCCTACGAGCAGTACTTC. Translation: CSARDLRGSYEQYF. The chain carries TRBV20-1 and TRBJ2-7, with a possible D match to TRBD1 (5 bases). The V and J ends lost 0 bases and 0 bases respectively, with 9 bases between them. CDR3 length: 14 residues. CDR1 is DFQATT and CDR2 is SNEGSKA in the germline V gene (reference sequence).